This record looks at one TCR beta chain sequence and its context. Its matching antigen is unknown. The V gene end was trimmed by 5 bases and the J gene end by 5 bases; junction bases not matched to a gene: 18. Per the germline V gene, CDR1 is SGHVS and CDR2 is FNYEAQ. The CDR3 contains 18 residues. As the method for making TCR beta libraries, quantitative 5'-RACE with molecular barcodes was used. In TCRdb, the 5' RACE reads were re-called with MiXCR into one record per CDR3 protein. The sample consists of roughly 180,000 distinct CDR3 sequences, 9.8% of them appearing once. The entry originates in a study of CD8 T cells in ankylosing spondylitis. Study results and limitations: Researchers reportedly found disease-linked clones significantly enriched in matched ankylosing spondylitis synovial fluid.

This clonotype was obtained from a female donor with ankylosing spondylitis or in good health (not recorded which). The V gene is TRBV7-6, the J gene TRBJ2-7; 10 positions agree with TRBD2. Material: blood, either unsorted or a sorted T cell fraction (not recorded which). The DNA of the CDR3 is TGTGCCAGCAGCCAACCTAGCGGGAGTATCGTAGAGGTACACGAGCAGTACTTC. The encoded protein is CASSQPSGSIVEVHEQYF.